The rows below give T cell receptor beta chains drawn from one sample of a study of blood T cell repertoires in COVID-19. Using immunoSEQ multiplex PCR, the repertoire was profiled, and TCRdb retains in-frame clones only, with some absent. The sample has about 220,000 clones, 80% seen once. The sample taken for sequencing was peripheral blood. The receptors derive from a human donor in a cohort sampled during active COVID-19. Each CDR3 is given with its conserved first and last residue. Each record gives: CDR3 protein, CDR3 DNA, clone size, D gene, V gene, J gene. The D gene is left open where the match is weak. For some rows the clone size is stated as once, few or many, or as a class when expanded; others skip it.

CASSLTGRGLRNEKLFF	TGTGCCAGCAGCTTAACTGGCCGGGGACTGAGAAATGAAAAACTGTTTTTT	NA	NA	TRBV7-9	TRBJ1-4
CASSESENQPQHF	TGCGCCAGCAGTGAGTCTGAGAATCAGCCCCAGCATTTT	NA	NA	TRBV10-2	TRBJ1-5
CASSAQGGVGYGYTF	TGTGCCAGCAGCGCCCAGGGTGGTGTCGGGTATGGCTACACCTTC	few	NA	TRBV5-5	TRBJ1-2
CASSLGQVTEAFF	TGTGCCAGCAGCTTAGGGCAAGTCACTGAAGCTTTCTTT	once	NA	TRBV7-9	TRBJ1-1
CASSDRFLRDTAQAFF	TGTGCCAGCAGTGACAGGTTCTTACGGGACACGGCCCAAGCTTTCTTT	NA	NA	TRBV6-1	TRBJ1-1
CASSRDTSLPGNTIYF	TGCGCCAGCAGCCGGGACACATCACTCCCTGGAAACACCATATATTTT	NA	NA	TRBV5-1	TRBJ1-3
CASSFRLGHRSNEQFF	TGTGCCAGCAGCTTCCGACTGGGACACCGTAGCAATGAGCAGTTCTTC	once	NA	TRBV11-3	TRBJ2-1
CASAGTGAYEQYF	TGTGCCAGTGCCGGGACAGGGGCCTACGAGCAGTACTTC	once	TRBD1	TRBV6-5	TRBJ2-7
CASSQNFSPAGEGNQPQHF	TGTGCCAGCAGTCAGAACTTTAGCCCTGCGGGGGAAGGGAATCAGCCCCAGCATTTT	NA	NA	TRBV28	TRBJ1-5
CASSGGDGATGNTIYF	TGCGCCAGCAGCGGTGGAGATGGGGCTACCGGAAACACCATATATTTT	NA	NA	TRBV5-1	TRBJ1-3
CASSLGEGVPYNEQFF	TGTGCCAGCAGCTTAGGGGAGGGGGTTCCCTACAATGAGCAGTTCTTC	NA	NA	TRBV11-3	TRBJ2-1
CASTDSDRGNQPQHF	TGTGCCAGCACCGACTCGGACAGGGGAAATCAGCCCCAGCATTTT	NA	TRBD1	TRBV28	TRBJ1-5
CASSLDPGNQPQHF	TGCGCCAGCAGCTTGGATCCGGGGAATCAGCCCCAGCATTTT	few	NA	TRBV5-1	TRBJ1-5
CASSPGSGRGYGYTF	TGTGCCAGCAGCCCCGGGTCGGGCAGGGGCTATGGCTACACCTTC	NA	NA	TRBV9	TRBJ1-2
CASSEHLWDSFLPEAFF	TGTGCCAGCAGCGAACATCTCTGGGACAGCTTTCTTCCTGAAGCTTTCTTT	NA	TRBD1	TRBV6-1	TRBJ1-1
CASSPPGHPGTEAFF	TGCGCCAGCAGTCCTCCGGGACACCCGGGGACTGAAGCTTTCTTT	NA	NA	TRBV23-1	TRBJ1-1
CASSIPGWGEQFF	TGTGCCAGCAGCATCCCGGGGTGGGGTGAGCAGTTCTTC	NA	NA	TRBV11-2	TRBJ2-1
CASSLLAGSGEQYF	TGTGCCAGCAGCCTTCTAGCGGGGTCCGGCGAGCAGTACTTC	few	TRBD2	TRBV16	TRBJ2-7
CASSGRAPFTEAFF	TGTGCCAGCAGCGGCAGGGCACCTTTCACTGAAGCTTTCTTT	many	NA	TRBV14	TRBJ1-1
CASTDDRVQETQYF	TGTGCCAGCACCGACGACAGGGTCCAAGAGACCCAGTACTTC	NA	TRBD1	TRBV2	TRBJ2-5
CSVEDAPGGNTEAFF	TGCAGCGTTGAAGATGCGCCAGGGGGTAACACTGAAGCTTTCTTT	few	TRBD1	TRBV29-1	TRBJ1-1
CASSLGGLNTEAFF	TGTGCCAGCAGTTTAGGAGGGCTGAACACTGAAGCTTTCTTT	NA	NA	TRBV28	TRBJ1-1
CASSLSVGGVREQYF	TGTGCCAGCAGCCTAAGTGTAGGGGGCGTGCGGGAGCAGTACTTC	few	TRBD1	TRBV5-4	TRBJ2-7
CASSLEREASYNEQFF	TGTGCCAGCAGCCTCGAGCGGGAGGCCTCCTACAATGAGCAGTTCTTC	once	TRBD2	TRBV11-2	TRBJ2-1
CASSQDRQGGEQFF	TGCGCCAGCAGCCAAGATCGCCAGGGGGGTGAGCAGTTCTTC	NA	NA	TRBV4-3	TRBJ2-1
CASSPLTRGARTDTQYF	TGTGCCAGCAGTCCTCTGACCCGGGGGGCCCGCACAGATACGCAGTATTTT	once	NA	TRBV6-6	TRBJ2-3
CASSENTLGAATGELFF	TGCGCCAGCAGCGAAAATACCCTAGGGGCCGCGACCGGGGAGCTGTTTTTT	NA	NA	TRBV5-1	TRBJ2-2
CASSLTDSYEQYF	TGTGCCAGCAGTTTAACTGACTCCTACGAGCAGTACTTC	NA	NA	TRBV28	TRBJ2-7
CASRLSGTKDGYTF	TGTGCCAGCAGACTTTCCGGGACTAAAGATGGCTACACCTTC	NA	NA	TRBV6-5	TRBJ1-2
CSAIAADTQYF	TGCAGTGCTATAGCAGCAGATACGCAGTATTTT	NA	NA	TRBV20-1	TRBJ2-3
CASSSTEIPGYTF	TGTGCCAGCAGTTCAACAGAGATTCCAGGCTACACCTTC	NA	NA	TRBV28	TRBJ1-2
CASSLGHFQETQYF	TGTGCCAGCAGCTTAGGTCATTTCCAAGAGACCCAGTACTTC	NA	NA	TRBV11-2	TRBJ2-5
CASSRTGNEQFF	TGTGCCAGCAGTCGGACGGGAAATGAGCAGTTCTTC	once	NA	TRBV7-2	TRBJ2-1
CAISEPKMTGLNTEAFF	TGTGCCATCAGTGAGCCGAAGATGACAGGGCTGAACACTGAAGCTTTCTTT	NA	TRBD1	TRBV10-3	TRBJ1-1
CASSRGQGHYGYTF	TGTGCCAGCAGTCGGGGACAGGGCCACTATGGCTACACCTTC	NA	TRBD1	TRBV6-5	TRBJ1-2
CSAGGTGGTGTGELFF	TGCAGTGCTGGTGGTACAGGGGGCACTGGCACCGGGGAGCTGTTTTTT	NA	TRBD1	TRBV20-1	TRBJ2-2
CASSKGGVLRAPNYGYTF	TGTGCCAGCAGCAAGGGGGGGGTTTTGAGGGCCCCTAACTATGGCTACACCTTC	once	NA	TRBV5-6	TRBJ1-2
CASSGTSGRGNYEQYF	TGTGCCAGCAGTGGAACTAGCGGGCGCGGGAACTACGAGCAGTACTTC	NA	TRBD2	TRBV25-1	TRBJ2-7
CASIRTGGYEQYF	TGTGCCAGCATTAGGACAGGAGGGTACGAGCAGTACTTC	NA	NA	TRBV6-1	TRBJ2-7
CASSSPGTGMNTEAFF	TGTGCCAGTAGTTCCCCCGGGACAGGGATGAACACTGAAGCTTTCTTT	NA	TRBD1	TRBV19	TRBJ1-1
CASSRDLGGETQYF	TGTGCCAGCAGCCGAGATCTGGGAGGAGAGACCCAGTACTTC	NA	NA	TRBV5-6	TRBJ2-5
CASSPGTGSYNEQFF	TGTGCCAGCTCACCAGGCACAGGCTCCTACAATGAGCAGTTCTTC	NA	NA	TRBV18	TRBJ2-1
CASSQTGTGTSPLHF	TGTGCCAGCAGCCAAACCGGGACAGGGACTTCACCCCTCCACTTT	NA	TRBD1	TRBV3-1/TRBV3-2	TRBJ1-6
CASSLAGTAGANVLTF	TGCGCCAGCAGCTTGGCGGGAACGGCTGGGGCCAACGTCCTGACTTTC	few	NA	TRBV5-1	TRBJ2-6
CASSSGGQGTDTQYF	TGTGCCAGCAGCTCAGGGGGACAGGGAACAGATACGCAGTATTTT	NA	TRBD1	TRBV7-8	TRBJ2-3
CASSPDRDETQYF	TGTGCCAGCAGCCCGGACAGGGACGAGACCCAGTACTTC	once	TRBD1	TRBV5-4	TRBJ2-5
CASTPGGPGNTIYF	TGTGCCAGCACCCCCGGGGGACCTGGAAACACCATATATTTT	NA	NA	TRBV28	TRBJ1-3
CSASDYNEQFF	TGCAGTGCCAGCGACTACAATGAGCAGTTCTTC	NA	NA	TRBV20-1	TRBJ2-1
CASSGRPGQNYEQYF	TGTGCCAGCAGCGGCAGACCGGGACAGAACTACGAGCAGTACTTC	NA	TRBD1	TRBV7-8	TRBJ2-7
CASSQDSSRDRGYEQYF	TGTGCCAGCAGCCAAGATTCCTCCAGGGACAGGGGCTACGAGCAGTACTTC	NA	TRBD1	TRBV3-1/TRBV3-2	TRBJ2-7
CASSLVQQTGATQYF	TGTGCCAGCAGCTTAGTGCAACAGACTGGGGCTACGCAGTATTTT	NA	NA	TRBV7-2	TRBJ2-3
CASSQGPQGGNEQFF	TGTGCCAGCAGCCAAGGGCCACAGGGTGGAAATGAGCAGTTCTTC	NA	NA	TRBV3-1/TRBV3-2	TRBJ2-1
CASSITGANEKLFF	TGTGCCAGTAGTATCACCGGGGCTAATGAAAAACTGTTTTTT	once	NA	TRBV19	TRBJ1-4
CASSGYTGSHGYTF	TGTGCCAGCAGTGGGTATACGGGGTCCCATGGCTACACCTTC	NA	NA	TRBV25-1	TRBJ1-2
CASSPNDRGLTEAFF	TGTGCCAGCAGCCCTAATGACAGGGGGCTGACTGAAGCTTTCTTT	NA	TRBD1	TRBV7-6	TRBJ1-1